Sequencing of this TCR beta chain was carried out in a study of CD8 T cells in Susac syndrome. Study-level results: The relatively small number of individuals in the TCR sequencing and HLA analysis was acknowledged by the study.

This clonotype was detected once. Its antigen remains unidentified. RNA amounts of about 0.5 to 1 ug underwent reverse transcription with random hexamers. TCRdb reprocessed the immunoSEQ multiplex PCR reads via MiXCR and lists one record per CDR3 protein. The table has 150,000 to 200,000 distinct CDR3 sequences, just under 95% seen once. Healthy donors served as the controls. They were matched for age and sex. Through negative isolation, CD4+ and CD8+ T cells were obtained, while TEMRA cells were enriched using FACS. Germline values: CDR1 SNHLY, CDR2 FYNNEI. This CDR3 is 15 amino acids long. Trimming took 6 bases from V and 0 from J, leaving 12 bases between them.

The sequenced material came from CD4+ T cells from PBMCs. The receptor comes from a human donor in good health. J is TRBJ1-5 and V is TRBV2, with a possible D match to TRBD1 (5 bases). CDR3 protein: CASSLDRNSNQPQHF. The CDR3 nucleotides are TGTGCCAGCAGCCTAGACAGAAATAGCAATCAGCCCCAGCATTTT.